The 10 T cell receptor beta chains below come from one sample, sequenced in a study of read filtering for tumor transcriptome and immune sequencing. From about 400 ng of RNA, a library with molecular barcoded alpha/delta and beta/gamma adaptors was made. TCRdb re-called the reads through MiXCR, storing one row per CDR3 protein. In the table there are around 130,000 distinct CDR3 sequences, roughly 13% of which are singletons. The sequencing input was a population of CD138-negative cells sorted from bone marrow. The receptors derive from a donor at least 40 years old with multiple myeloma.

This clonotype was picked up many times. This sequence joins TRBV6-1 and TRBJ1-5; possible D gene TRBD1, 5 bases. V was cut by 2 bases and J by 4 bases, with 9 bases left in between. CDR1 and CDR2 from the germline V gene are MNHNS and SASEGT. The CDR3 sequence is 14 residues long. Here the CDR3 DNA reads TGTGCCAGCAGTGAACAGGGTTTTAATCAGCCCCAGCATTTT. Residues: CASSEQGFNQPQHF.

For this clonotype: A read error may account for a junction end that differs from germline. The chain joins TRBV20-1 to TRBJ1-6, with 11 bases identical to TRBD1. The CDR3 runs 12 residues. Germline V gene data show CDR1 as DFQATT and CDR2 as SNEGSKA (reference sequence). The CDR3 DNA reads TGCAGTGCCCGGGACAGGGGGACTGAAGCTCTCTTT. Translated: CSARDRGTEALF.

This clonotype was found many times. The chain links TRBV12-3 or TRBV12-4 to TRBJ2-2; maybe TRBD2 (6 bases). The V end lost 4 bases, the J end lost 4 bases, and 16 bases lay between the germline ends. The CDR3 spans 16 residues. The CDR3 coding sequence is TGTGCCAGCAGTTGGTTATCAGCGGGTGGCACCGGGGAGCTGTTTTTT. Amino acids: CASSWLSAGGTGELFF.

For this clonotype: A read error is possible here, since a much larger clone lies one base away. The rearrangement links TRBV6-6 to TRBJ2-1; a possible D gene is TRBD2 (5 bases). This CDR3 is 14 amino acids long. Trimming removed 2 bases from V and 7 bases from J, with 12 bases in between. Germline V gives CDR1 MNHNY, CDR2 SVGAGI (reference sequence). CDR3 DNA sequence: TGTGCCAGCAGTTACGGGCGACGCGGGAATGAGCAGTTCTTC. Encoded protein: CASSYGRRGNEQFF.

This clonotype has only a few counts. The junction does not match germline at one end; this may be a read error. V is TRBV5-1 and J is TRBJ1-1; weak D call: TRBD1 (5 bases). The V gene's germline CDR1 is SGHRS and CDR2 YFSETQ. CDR3 size: 15 residues. This chain's CDR3 is CASSRDGEGNTDAFF. The CDR3 nucleotides are TGCGCCAGCAGCCGGGACGGGGAAGGCAACACTGATGCTTTCTTT.

This clonotype was counted at least ten times. The genes are TRBV2 and TRBJ1-2, with D maybe TRBD1 (6 bases). This CDR3 is built from 14 residues. Trimming pared 7 bases from V and 2 bases from J, leaving 14 bases between. From germline, CDR1 is SNHLY and CDR2 FYNNEI. Here the CDR3 reads CASKGEEKNYGYTF. DNA for the CDR3: TGTGCCAGCAAGGGGGAAGAAAAGAACTATGGCTACACCTTC. Looking up the rest from reference TRBV2 and TRBJ1-2 gives the full variable domain: EPEVTQTPSHQVTQMGQEVILRCVPISNHLYFYWYRQILGQKVEFLVSFYNNEISEKSEIFDDQFSVERPDGSNFTLKIRSTKLEDSAMYFCASKGEEKNYGYTFGSGTRLTVV.

This clonotype was found many times. The CDR3 reads CASSLTGTGYDEQYF. The CDR3 DNA reads TGTGCCAGCAGTTTAACCGGGACAGGGTACGACGAGCAGTACTTC. J is TRBJ2-7 and V is TRBV12-3 or TRBV12-4, with TRBD1 matching 9 bases. With 2 bases clipped from V and 5 bases from J, the junction kept 7 bases outside the gene matches. The CDR3 has 15 residues.

In regard to this clonotype: Germline and junction disagree at one end, which may indicate a read error. The chain uses TRBV23-1 and TRBJ2-1, with D maybe TRBD1 (5 bases). TRBV23-1 is an open reading frame, and its role is uncertain. The CDR3 length is 17 residues. CDR3 residues: CASSQSGHLTSYNEQLF. The CDR3 DNA reads as TGCGCCAGCAGTCAATCAGGACACCTCACCTCCTACAATGAGCAGTTATTC.

In regard to this clonotype: Being one base from a much bigger clone, this may be a read error. This sequence joins TRBV6-1 and TRBJ2-4, with D perhaps TRBD1 (6 bases). V was clipped by 8 bases and J by 10 bases, with 15 bases between them. The CDR3 runs 12 residues. Per the germline V gene, CDR1 is MNHNS and CDR2 is SASEGT. Here the CDR3 reads CASGVAGTIQYF. DNA of the CDR3: TGTGCCAGCGGTGTGGCAGGGACAATTCAGTACTTC.

In its sample, this clonotype was seen many times. This chain links TRBV29-1 with TRBJ1-1; D is possibly TRBD1 (5 bases). The CDR3 totals 14 residues. Germline V CDR1 and CDR2: SQVTM, ANQGSEA. V was pared by 2 bases and J by 0 bases, with 10 bases between. As DNA, the CDR3 is TGCAGCGTTGAACTCGGCAGGGTGAACACTGAAGCTTTCTTT. It codes for CSVELGRVNTEAFF.